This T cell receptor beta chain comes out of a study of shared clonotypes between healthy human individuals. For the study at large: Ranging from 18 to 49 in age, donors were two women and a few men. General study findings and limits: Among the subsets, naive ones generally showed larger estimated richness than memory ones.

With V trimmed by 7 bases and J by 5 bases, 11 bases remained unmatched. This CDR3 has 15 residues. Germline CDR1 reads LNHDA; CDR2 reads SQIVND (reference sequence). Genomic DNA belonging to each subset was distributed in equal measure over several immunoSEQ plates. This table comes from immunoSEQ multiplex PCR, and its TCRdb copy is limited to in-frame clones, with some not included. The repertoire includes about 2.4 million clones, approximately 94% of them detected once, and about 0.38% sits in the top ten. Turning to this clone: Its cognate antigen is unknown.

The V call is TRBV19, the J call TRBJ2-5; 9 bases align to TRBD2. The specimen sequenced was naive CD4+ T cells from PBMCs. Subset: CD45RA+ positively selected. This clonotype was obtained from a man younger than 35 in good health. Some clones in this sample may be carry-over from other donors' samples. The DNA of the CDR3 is TGTGCCAGTAAAAATAGCGGGAGTGTGGTGGAGACCCAGTACTTC. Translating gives CASKNSGSVVETQYF. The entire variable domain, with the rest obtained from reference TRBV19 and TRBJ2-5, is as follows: DGGITQSPKYLFRKEGQNVTLSCEQNLNHDAMYWYRQDPGQGLRLIYYSQIVNDFQKGDIAEGYSVSREKKESFPLTVTSAQKNPTAFYLCASKNSGSVVETQYFGPGTRLLVL.